Presented here are 20 T cell receptor beta chains from one specimen sequenced in a study of CD8+CD57+ T cells in acquired aplastic anemia. TCR beta VDJ and CDR3 were profiled, and genomic DNA was the template. One entry per CDR3 protein results from TCRdb running MiXCR on the reads. The sample includes about 180,000 distinct CDR3 sequences, approximately 45% of them seen just once. The sequenced material came from sorted CD4+, CD8+, or CD8+CD57+ T cells (not recorded which) from PBMCs. The receptor set was obtained from a human donor in good health.

The chain has TRBV10-3 and TRBJ2-3, with no clear D. The CDR3 loop spans 13 amino acids. Per the germline V gene, CDR1 is ENHRY and CDR2 is SYGVKD. Trimming left V 2 bases short and J 3 bases short, with 6 bases between. The CDR3 DNA is TGTGCCATCAGTGAGGGAATGACAGATACGCAGTATTTT. Translation: CAISEGMTDTQYF.

This clonotype appeared a single time. This chain links TRBV29-1 with TRBJ2-7; D possibly corresponds to TRBD2 (7 bases). The germline gives CDR1 SQVTM, CDR2 ANQGSEA. Between the trimmed V and J ends, which lost 6 bases and 5 bases, there was a span of 23 bases. The CDR3 contains 15 residues. CDR3 sequence (DNA): TGCAGCGTCACCAAAAGCGTCCAGGGGAGGGACGAGCAGTACTTC. Protein product: CSVTKSVQGRDEQYF.

This clonotype was counted ten times or more. The chain uses TRBV5-1 and TRBJ2-3, with D maybe TRBD2 (5 bases). CDR3 length: 14 residues. CDR1 and CDR2 (germline): SGHRS, YFSETQ. V was pared by 5 bases and J by 2 bases, with 12 bases between. The CDR3 spells CASRFNGDTDTQYF. CDR3 in DNA: TGCGCCAGCAGATTTAACGGGGACACAGATACGCAGTATTTT.

At least ten counts were recorded for this clonotype. V and J are TRBV24-1 and TRBJ2-7; TRBD1 agrees at 10 bases. Trimming took 5 bases from V and 7 from J; bases not matched to a gene: 1. CDR3 length equals 12 residues. From germline, CDR1 is KGHDR and CDR2 SFDVKD. Written as DNA, the CDR3 is TGTGCCACCAGTGGGACAGGGGGGGAGCAGTACTTC. The encoded protein is CATSGTGGEQYF.

This clonotype was seen a handful of times. The chain links TRBV28 to TRBJ1-2, with 7 bases fitting TRBD1. The length of the CDR3 is 15 residues. In germline, CDR1 is MDHEN, CDR2 SYDVKM. Trimming took 5 bases from V and 1 from J; bases not matched to a gene: 7. In nucleotides, the CDR3 is TGTGCCAGCAGTGGAAGGGACAGCCTTAACTATGGCTACACCTTC. This codes for CASSGRDSLNYGYTF.

V is TRBV10-1 and J is TRBJ2-3; D not resolved. This CDR3 is built from 15 residues. Trimming left V 2 bases short and J 0 bases short, with 9 bases between. The germline V gene has CDR1 WNHNN and CDR2 SYGVQD (reference sequence). CDR3 loop: CASSEIATSTDTQYF. The CDR3 nucleotides are TGCGCCAGCAGTGAGATAGCAACTAGCACAGATACGCAGTATTTT.

This chain connects TRBV24-1 to TRBJ2-1, with a possible D match to TRBD2 (6 bases). The CDR3 length is 15 residues. Germline CDR1 and CDR2: KGHDR and SFDVKD. Trimming removed 3 bases at V and 5 bases at J, with 13 bases between. The CDR3 DNA follows: TGTGCCACCAGTGATCCCGGGGACTTCAACAATGAGCAGTTCTTC. Its translation is CATSDPGDFNNEQFF.

This clonotype was seen at least ten times. The J gene is TRBJ1-6, the V gene TRBV20-1; possible D gene TRBD1, 6 bases. This CDR3 is 14 amino acids long. The ends were cut back, 3 bases at V and 6 bases at J, with 12 bases in the middle. Germline assignment: CDR1 DFQATT and CDR2 SNEGSKA (reference sequence). For the CDR3, the DNA is TGCAGTGCTAGCCGGGACACAACTAATTCACCCCTCCACTTT. Amino acids: CSASRDTTNSPLHF.

This clonotype was recorded at least ten times. The chain has TRBV12-3 or TRBV12-4 and TRBJ1-6; D not certain. This CDR3 is 13 amino acids long. Trimming left V 6 bases short and J 8 bases short, with 11 bases between. In DNA, the CDR3 is TGTGCCAGCAGGCCCCGAGAGTATTCACCCCTCCACTTT. Protein sequence: CASRPREYSPLHF.

This clonotype came up many times. This chain uses TRBV6-5 with TRBJ1-1; D remains unclear. This CDR3 spans 15 amino acids. CDR1 is MNHEY and CDR2 is SVGAGI in the germline V gene. V shed 0 bases and J shed 0 bases, with 8 bases lying between them. CDR3 bases: TGTGCCAGCAGTTACTCCTCTGTCATGAACACTGAAGCTTTCTTT. Amino acids: CASSYSSVMNTEAFF.

This clonotype came up many times. DNA for the CDR3: TGTGCCAGCAGCCCGGGACGAACCTCCTACGAGCAGTACTTC. This codes for CASSPGRTSYEQYF. The chain is built from TRBV7-8 and TRBJ2-7; D could derive from TRBD1 or TRBD2 (5 bases each). CDR3 length: 14 amino acids. Germline lookup yields CDR1 SGHVS and CDR2 FQNEAQ. Trimming stripped 5 bases from V and 0 bases from J, with 11 bases between. Drawing the rest from reference TRBV7-8 and TRBJ2-7, the complete variable domain is GAGVSQSPRYKVAKRGQDVALRCDPISGHVSLFWYQQALGQGPEFLTYFQNEAQLDKSGLPSDRFFAERPEGSVSTLKIQRTQQEDSAVYLCASSPGRTSYEQYFGPGTRLTVT.

This sequence joins TRBV2 and TRBJ2-3; 8 positions agree with TRBD1. The CDR3 spans 15 residues. V dropped 9 bases and J dropped 0; count of bases not matched to a gene: 8. The V gene's germline CDR1 is SNHLY and CDR2 FYNNEI. CDR3 bases: TGTGCCAGTGTTGGGACAGGTCTGAGCACAGATACGCAGTATTTT. Protein product: CASVGTGLSTDTQYF.

In this sample, this clonotype turned up many times. V is TRBV20-1 and J is TRBJ1-5, with D unresolved. The V and J ends lost 5 bases and 4 bases respectively, with 15 bases between them. The CDR3 has 14 amino acids. In germline, CDR1 is DFQATT, CDR2 SNEGSKA (reference sequence). CDR3 amino acids: CSAEPGSKNQPQHF. The CDR3 nucleotides are TGCAGTGCTGAGCCCGGGTCTAAAAATCAGCCCCAGCATTTT.

This clonotype was recorded many times. The CDR3 DNA is TGTGCCAGCAGCTTAGGGGTGTCTGGGGCCAACGTCCTGACTTTC. This encodes CASSLGVSGANVLTF. The rearrangement joins TRBV7-3 to TRBJ2-6; D is uncertain. Germline CDR1 is SGHTA and CDR2 is FQGTGA. The ends were cut back, 2 bases at V and 1 base at J, with 6 bases in the middle. The CDR3 spans 15 residues.

Of note for this clonotype: One end of the junction does not line up with germline, which may come from a read error. V is TRBV6-1 and J is TRBJ1-1; the D is unclear. The CDR3 has 12 residues. CDR1 is MNHNS, CDR2 SASEGT, per germline. The CDR3 protein is CAINSFGTDAFF. CDR3 nucleotide sequence: TGTGCCATCAACAGTTTTGGCACTGACGCTTTCTTT.

The J gene is TRBJ2-2, the V gene TRBV19, with 7 bases aligning to TRBD1. Trimming took 3 bases from V and 4 from J; bases not matched to a gene: 5. CDR3 length equals 15 residues. Germline lookup yields CDR1 LNHDA and CDR2 SQIVND (reference sequence). The CDR3 nucleotides are TGTGCCAGTAGTATCGGCAGGGGGATCACCGGGGAGCTGTTTTTT. Encoded protein: CASSIGRGITGELFF.

This clonotype has a count of ten or more. The J gene is TRBJ2-4, the V gene TRBV7-2; 16 positions match TRBD2. The trim removed 1 base at V and 7 bases at J, leaving 4 bases unmatched. This CDR3 is 17 amino acids long. Per germline, CDR1 SGHTA and CDR2 FQGNSA. The CDR3 nucleotides read TGTGCCAGCAGCTTAGTGGGACTAGCGGGAGGGGCGAACATTCAGTACTTC. Amino acid sequence: CASSLVGLAGGANIQYF.

This clonotype was counted only a few times. This chain joins TRBV29-1 and TRBJ2-3; the D gene is possibly TRBD2 (6 bases). V lost 5 bases to trimming and J lost 0 bases, with 9 bases between them. The CDR3 extends over 13 amino acids. Germline CDR1 is SQVTM and CDR2 is ANQGSEA. The DNA of the CDR3 is TGCAGCGTTCGCCTAGCGAGCACAGATACGCAGTATTTT. This codes for CSVRLASTDTQYF.

This clonotype was seen only a few times. V gene TRBV10-3 combines with J gene TRBJ1-2; D call uncertain. Germline V gene sequence: CDR1 ENHRY, CDR2 SYGVKD. The CDR3 runs 13 residues. V was clipped by 1 base and J by 3 bases, with 6 bases between them. The CDR3 sequence is CAISEWGDYGYTF. CDR3 nucleotides: TGTGCCATCAGTGAGTGGGGAGACTATGGCTACACCTTC.

This clonotype was observed at least ten times. This CDR3 reads CSARPGNQPQHF. CDR3 nucleotide sequence: TGCAGTGCTAGACCCGGAAATCAGCCCCAGCATTTT. J is TRBJ1-5 and V is TRBV20-1; D remains ambiguous. This CDR3 has 12 residues. Germline loops: CDR1 DFQATT, CDR2 SNEGSKA (reference sequence). Deletions cut 2 bases from V and 4 bases from J, with 6 bases between.